This paragraph covers one T cell receptor beta chain sequence. These data are taken from a study of CD8 T cells in Susac syndrome. RNA amounts of roughly 0.5 to 1 ug underwent reverse transcription with random hexamers. It was immunoSEQ multiplex PCR that amplified TCR beta CDR3 across 54 Vbeta and 13 Jbeta. TCRdb re-called the immunoSEQ multiplex PCR reads through MiXCR, storing one row per CDR3 protein. The table records roughly 150,000 distinct CDR3 sequences, 80% to 95% of them present only once. This CDR3 is built from 15 residues. Deletions cut 1 base from V and 7 bases from J, with 16 bases between. Germline V gives CDR1 MGHRA, CDR2 YSYEKL.

The specimen sequenced was CD4+ T cells from PBMCs. The TCR sequence derives from a human donor in good health. V and J are TRBV4-1 and TRBJ2-5, with D perhaps matching TRBD1 or TRBD2 (5 bases each). CDR3: CASSQADGPGGTQYF. For the CDR3, the DNA is TGCGCCAGCAGCCAAGCGGACGGTCCTGGGGGGACCCAGTACTTC.